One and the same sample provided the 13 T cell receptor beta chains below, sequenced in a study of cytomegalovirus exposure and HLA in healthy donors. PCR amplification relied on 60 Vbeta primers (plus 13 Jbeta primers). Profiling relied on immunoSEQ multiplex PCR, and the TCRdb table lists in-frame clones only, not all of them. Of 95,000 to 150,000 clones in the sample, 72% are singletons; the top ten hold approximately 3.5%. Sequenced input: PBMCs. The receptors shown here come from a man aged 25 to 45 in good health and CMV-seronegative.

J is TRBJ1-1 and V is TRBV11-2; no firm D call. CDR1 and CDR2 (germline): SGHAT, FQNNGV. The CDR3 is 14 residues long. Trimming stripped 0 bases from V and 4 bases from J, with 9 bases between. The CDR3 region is CASSLDPTGTEAFF. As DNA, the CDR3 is TGTGCCAGCAGCTTAGACCCAACGGGCACTGAAGCTTTCTTT.

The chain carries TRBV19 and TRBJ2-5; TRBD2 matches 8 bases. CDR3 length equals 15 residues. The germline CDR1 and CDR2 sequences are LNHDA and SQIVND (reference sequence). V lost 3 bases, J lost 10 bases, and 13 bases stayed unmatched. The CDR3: CASSIRRGALLGQYF. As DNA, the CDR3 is TGTGCCAGTAGTATTAGGCGGGGGGCCCTCCTCGGCCAGTACTTC.

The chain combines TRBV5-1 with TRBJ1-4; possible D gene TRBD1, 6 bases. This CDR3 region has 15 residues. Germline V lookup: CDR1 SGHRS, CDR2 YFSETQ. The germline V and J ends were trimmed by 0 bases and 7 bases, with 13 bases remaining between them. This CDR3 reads CASSLAGGVGEKLFF. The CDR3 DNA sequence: TGCGCCAGCAGCTTGGCGGGGGGCGTGGGTGAAAAACTGTTTTTT.

This chain's CDR3 is CASSKQGAGNYGYTF. The CDR3 nucleotides read TGTGCCAGCAGCAAACAGGGGGCGGGTAACTATGGCTACACCTTC. This chain connects TRBV6-5 to TRBJ1-2, with 9 nucleotides matching TRBD1. Germline CDR1 is MNHEY and CDR2 is SVGAGI. The CDR3 is made up of 15 amino acids. Losses at the gene ends were 6 bases for V and 1 base for J; bases not matched to a gene: 6.

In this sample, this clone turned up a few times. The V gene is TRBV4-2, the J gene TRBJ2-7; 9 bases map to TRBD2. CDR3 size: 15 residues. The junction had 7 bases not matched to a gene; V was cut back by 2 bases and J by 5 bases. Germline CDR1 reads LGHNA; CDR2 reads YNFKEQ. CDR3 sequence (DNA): TGTGCCAGCAGCCAACTAGCGGGGCCGAAGAACGAGCAGTACTTC. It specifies CASSQLAGPKNEQYF.

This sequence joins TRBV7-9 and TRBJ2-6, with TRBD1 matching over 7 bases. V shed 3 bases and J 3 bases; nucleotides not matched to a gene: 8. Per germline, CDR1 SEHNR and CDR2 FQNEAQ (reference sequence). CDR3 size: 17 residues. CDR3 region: CASSFGIGGYGANVLTF. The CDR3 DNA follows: TGTGCCAGCAGCTTTGGGATAGGGGGCTATGGGGCCAACGTCCTGACTTTC.

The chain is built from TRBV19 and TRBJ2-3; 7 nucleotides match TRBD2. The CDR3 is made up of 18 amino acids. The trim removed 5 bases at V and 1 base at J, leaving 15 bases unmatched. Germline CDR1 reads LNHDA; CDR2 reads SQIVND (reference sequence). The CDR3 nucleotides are TGTGCCAGTAGTTCCCTTGGGGGGGATTTTAAACGCACAGATACGCAGTATTTT. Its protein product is CASSSLGGDFKRTDTQYF.

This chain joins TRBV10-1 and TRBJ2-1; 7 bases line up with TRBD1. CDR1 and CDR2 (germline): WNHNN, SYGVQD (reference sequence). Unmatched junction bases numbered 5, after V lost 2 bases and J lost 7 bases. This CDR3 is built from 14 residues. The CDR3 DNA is TGCGCCAGCAGTGAGGGGACAGTCGGGAATGAGCAGTTCTTC. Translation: CASSEGTVGNEQFF.

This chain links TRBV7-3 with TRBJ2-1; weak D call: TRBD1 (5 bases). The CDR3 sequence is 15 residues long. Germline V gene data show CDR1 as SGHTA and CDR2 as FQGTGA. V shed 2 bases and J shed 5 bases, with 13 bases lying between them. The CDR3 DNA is TGTGCCAGCAGCTTACAGCCTACAGGTAACAATGAGCAGTTCTTC. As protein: CASSLQPTGNNEQFF.

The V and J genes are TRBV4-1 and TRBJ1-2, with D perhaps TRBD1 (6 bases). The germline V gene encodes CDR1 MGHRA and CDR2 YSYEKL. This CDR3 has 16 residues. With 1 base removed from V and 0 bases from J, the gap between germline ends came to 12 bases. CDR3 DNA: TGCGCCAGCAGCCAAGTGGGGGGGGCCCCTAACTATGGCTACACCTTC. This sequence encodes CASSQVGGAPNYGYTF.

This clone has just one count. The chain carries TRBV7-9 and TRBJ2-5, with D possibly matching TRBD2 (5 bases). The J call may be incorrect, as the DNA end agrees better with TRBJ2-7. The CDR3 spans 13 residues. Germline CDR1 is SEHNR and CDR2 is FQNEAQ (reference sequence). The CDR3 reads CASSLGTPYEQYF. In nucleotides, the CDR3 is TGTGCCAGCAGCTTAGGGACTCCCTACGAGCAGTACTTC.

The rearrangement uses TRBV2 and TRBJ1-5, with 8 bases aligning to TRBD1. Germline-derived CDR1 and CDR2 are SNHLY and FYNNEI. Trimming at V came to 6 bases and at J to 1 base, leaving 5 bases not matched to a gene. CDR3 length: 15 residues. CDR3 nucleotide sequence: TGTGCCAGCAGAACCGACAGGGGCAGCAATCAGCCCCAGCATTTT. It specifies CASRTDRGSNQPQHF.

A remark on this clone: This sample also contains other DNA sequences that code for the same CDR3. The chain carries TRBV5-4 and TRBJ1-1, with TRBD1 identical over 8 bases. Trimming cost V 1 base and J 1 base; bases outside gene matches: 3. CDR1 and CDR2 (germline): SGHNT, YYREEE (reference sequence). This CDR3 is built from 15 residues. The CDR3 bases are TGTGCCAGCAGCTTGCAGGGGGCGCGGAACACTGAAGCTTTCTTT. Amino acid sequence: CASSLQGARNTEAFF.